This TCR beta chain stems from a study of blood T cells in healthy people across ages. V was pared by 5 bases and J by 4 bases, with 8 bases of the junction left unmatched. The CDR3 is made up of 15 amino acids. Germline V gives CDR1 DFQATT, CDR2 SNEGSKA (reference sequence). This clonotype was observed a few times. With a J-beta primer mix and a sample-barcoded 5' primer, a second PCR ran 7 to 11 cycles. Template switching added a 12-random-nucleotide identifier to every cDNA molecule. Each CDR3 protein gets one entry after TCRdb re-called the 5' RACE reads with MiXCR. The sample has about 1.8 million distinct CDR3 sequences; 49% are singletons.

The chain has TRBV20-1 and TRBJ2-5; 12 bases fit TRBD2. This TCR was sampled from a woman aged 40 to 50 in good health. The source material was blood. This CDR3 is CSAPLAGGWVETQYF. The DNA for the CDR3 is TGCAGTGCTCCACTAGCGGGGGGCTGGGTAGAGACCCAGTACTTC.